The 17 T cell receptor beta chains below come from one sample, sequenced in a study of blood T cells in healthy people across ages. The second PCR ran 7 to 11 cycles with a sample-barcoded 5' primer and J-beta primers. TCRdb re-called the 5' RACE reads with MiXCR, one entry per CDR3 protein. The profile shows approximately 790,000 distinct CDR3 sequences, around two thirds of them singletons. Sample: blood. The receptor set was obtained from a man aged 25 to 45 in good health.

CDR3 sequence (DNA): TGTGCCAGCTCACGGACGCAGACCTACGAGCAGTACTTC. This gives the protein CASSRTQTYEQYF. The V call is TRBV2, the J call TRBJ2-7; unclear D gene. Deletions cut 8 bases from V and 2 bases from J, with 13 bases between. The CDR3 is 13 amino acids. The germline CDR1 and CDR2 sequences are SNHLY and FYNNEI.

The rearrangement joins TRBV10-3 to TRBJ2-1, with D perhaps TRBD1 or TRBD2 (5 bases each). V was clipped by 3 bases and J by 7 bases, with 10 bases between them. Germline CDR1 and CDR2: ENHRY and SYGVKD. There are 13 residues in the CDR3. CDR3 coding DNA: TGTGCCATCAGTGATCCAGGGAGTAATGAGCAGTTCTTC. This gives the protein CAISDPGSNEQFF.

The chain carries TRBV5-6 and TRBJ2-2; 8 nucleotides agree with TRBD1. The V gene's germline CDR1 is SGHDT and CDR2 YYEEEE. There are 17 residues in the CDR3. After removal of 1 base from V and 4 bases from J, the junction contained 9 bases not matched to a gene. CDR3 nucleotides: TGTGCCAGCAGCTTGCTTTCCCAGGGGGCGACCACCGGGGAGCTGTTTTTT. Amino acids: CASSLLSQGATTGELFF.

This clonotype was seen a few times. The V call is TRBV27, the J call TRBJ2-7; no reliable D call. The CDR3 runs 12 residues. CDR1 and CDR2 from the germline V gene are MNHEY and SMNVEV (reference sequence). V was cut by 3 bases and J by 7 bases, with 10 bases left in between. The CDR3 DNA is TGTGCCAGCAGTTTCGACCTGAGGGAGCAGTACTTC. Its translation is CASSFDLREQYF.

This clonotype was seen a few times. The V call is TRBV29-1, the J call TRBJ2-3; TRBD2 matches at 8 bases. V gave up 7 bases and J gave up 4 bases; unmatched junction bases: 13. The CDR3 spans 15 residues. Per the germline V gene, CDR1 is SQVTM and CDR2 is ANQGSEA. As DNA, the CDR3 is TGCAGCGCTACTATTAACGGGGGGGCCTCAGATACGCAGTATTTT. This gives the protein CSATINGGASDTQYF.

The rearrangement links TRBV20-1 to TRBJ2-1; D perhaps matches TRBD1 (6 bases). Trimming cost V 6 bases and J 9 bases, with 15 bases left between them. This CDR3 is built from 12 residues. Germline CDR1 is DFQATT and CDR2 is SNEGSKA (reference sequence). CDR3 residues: CSAMTGESEQFF. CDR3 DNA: TGCAGTGCCATGACAGGAGAAAGTGAGCAGTTCTTC.

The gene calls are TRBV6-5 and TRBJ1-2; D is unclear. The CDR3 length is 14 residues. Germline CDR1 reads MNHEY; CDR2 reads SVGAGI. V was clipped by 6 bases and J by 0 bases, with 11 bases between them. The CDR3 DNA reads TGTGCCAGCAGCCTTAATACAGCTAACTATGGCTACACCTTC. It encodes CASSLNTANYGYTF.

Here the CDR3 reads CASSVTDRDMAYEQFF. The CDR3 DNA follows: TGTGCCAGCAGCGTTACGGACAGGGACATGGCCTACGAGCAGTTCTTC. The chain combines TRBV9 with TRBJ2-1, with TRBD1 identical over 8 bases. The CDR3 runs 16 residues. V trimming: 2 bases; J trimming: 10 bases; junction bases outside the gene matches: 14. Germline assignment: CDR1 SGDLS and CDR2 YYNGEE.

The CDR3 sequence: CASSLGTRSGDTQYF. In DNA, the CDR3 is TGCGCCAGCAGCTTGGGGACTAGGTCTGGAGATACGCAGTATTTT. The genes are TRBV5-1 and TRBJ2-3, with 7 positions matching TRBD2. V was clipped by 0 bases and J by 5 bases; unmatched bases: 6. CDR1 and CDR2 (germline): SGHRS, YFSETQ. This CDR3 is built from 15 residues.

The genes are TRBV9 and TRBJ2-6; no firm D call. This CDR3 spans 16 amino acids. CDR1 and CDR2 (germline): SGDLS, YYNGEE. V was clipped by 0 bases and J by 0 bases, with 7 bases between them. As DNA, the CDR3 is TGTGCCAGCAGCGTAGGACTCAGCTCTGGGGCCAACGTCCTGACTTTC. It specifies CASSVGLSSGANVLTF.

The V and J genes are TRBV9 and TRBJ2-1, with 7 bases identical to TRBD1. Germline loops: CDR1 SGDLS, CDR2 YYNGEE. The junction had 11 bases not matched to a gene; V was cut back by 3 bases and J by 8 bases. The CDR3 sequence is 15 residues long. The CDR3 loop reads CASSAYQGDSDEQFF. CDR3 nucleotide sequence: TGTGCCAGCAGCGCCTATCAGGGGGATTCCGATGAGCAGTTCTTC.

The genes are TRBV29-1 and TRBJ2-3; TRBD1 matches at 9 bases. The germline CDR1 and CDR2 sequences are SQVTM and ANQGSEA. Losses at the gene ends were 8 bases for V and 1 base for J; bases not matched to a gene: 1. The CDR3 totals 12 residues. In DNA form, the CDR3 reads TGCAGCTGGGACAGGGGCACAGATACGCAGTATTTT. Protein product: CSWDRGTDTQYF.

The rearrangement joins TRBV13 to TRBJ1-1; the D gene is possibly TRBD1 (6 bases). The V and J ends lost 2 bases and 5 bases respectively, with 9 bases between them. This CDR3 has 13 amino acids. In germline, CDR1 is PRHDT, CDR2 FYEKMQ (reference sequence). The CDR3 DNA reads TGTGCCAGCAGCTTAAACAGGGCGACTGAAGCTTTCTTT. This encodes CASSLNRATEAFF.

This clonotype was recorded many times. In DNA form, the CDR3 reads TGTGCCAGCAGCCCGGGACAGGGCCGCTCCTACGAGCAGTACTTC. It yields the protein CASSPGQGRSYEQYF. This chain links TRBV9 with TRBJ2-7; 9 nucleotides match TRBD1. Germline V gene sequence: CDR1 SGDLS, CDR2 YYNGEE. V dropped 4 bases and J dropped 0; count of bases not matched to a gene: 5. The CDR3 is made up of 15 amino acids.

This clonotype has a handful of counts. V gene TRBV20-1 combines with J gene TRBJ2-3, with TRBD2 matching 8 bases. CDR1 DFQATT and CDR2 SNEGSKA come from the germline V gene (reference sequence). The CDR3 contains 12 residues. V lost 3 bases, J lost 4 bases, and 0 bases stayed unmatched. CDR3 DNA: TGCAGTGCTAGCGGGGGGGCAGATACGCAGTATTTT. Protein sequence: CSASGGADTQYF.

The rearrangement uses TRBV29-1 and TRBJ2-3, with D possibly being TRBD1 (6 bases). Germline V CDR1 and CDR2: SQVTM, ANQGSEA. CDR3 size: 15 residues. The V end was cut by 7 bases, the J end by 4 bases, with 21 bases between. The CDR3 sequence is CSAITGSKGPDTQYF. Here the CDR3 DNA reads TGCAGCGCTATCACAGGGAGCAAAGGCCCAGATACGCAGTATTTT.

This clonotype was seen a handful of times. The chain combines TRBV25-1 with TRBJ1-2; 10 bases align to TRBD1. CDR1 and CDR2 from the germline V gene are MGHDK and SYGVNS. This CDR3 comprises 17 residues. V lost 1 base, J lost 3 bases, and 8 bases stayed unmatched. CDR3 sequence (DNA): TGTGCCAGCAGTGAATTTACCGGGACAGGGGTTGACTATGGCTACACCTTC. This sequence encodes CASSEFTGTGVDYGYTF.